The next 31 T cell receptor beta chains were all read from a single sample in a study of blood T cell repertoires in COVID-19. Produced via immunoSEQ multiplex PCR; TCRdb's table is partial and in-frame only. Here the sample spans roughly 290,000 clones, about 80% being singletons. Input material: peripheral blood. These receptor sequences come from a person aged 65-85 years with COVID-19, enrolled during active disease.

The chain employs TRBV19 and TRBJ1-5; TRBD1 matches at 12 bases. The CDR3 loop spans 17 amino acids. V trimming: 8 bases; J trimming: 2 bases; junction bases outside the gene matches: 10. Germline V gene sequence: CDR1 LNHDA, CDR2 SQIVND (reference sequence). In DNA, the CDR3 is TGTGCCAGTGGGTCAGGGACAGGGGGCCGGGGCAATCAGCCCCAGCATTTT. Encoded protein: CASGSGTGGRGNQPQHF.

This chain joins TRBV6-6 and TRBJ1-3; D remains unclear. The CDR3 runs to 15 residues. V shed 2 bases and J shed 1 base, with 9 bases lying between them. The germline V gene has CDR1 MNHNY and CDR2 SVGAGI (reference sequence). This CDR3 is CASSYEGISGNTIYF. CDR3 coding DNA: TGTGCCAGCAGTTACGAGGGTATATCTGGAAACACCATATATTTT.

The chain is built from TRBV19 and TRBJ2-7; D is possibly TRBD1 (5 bases). The CDR3 totals 18 residues. V lost 3 bases, J lost 0 bases, and 21 bases lay in between. Germline lookup yields CDR1 LNHDA and CDR2 SQIVND (reference sequence). The CDR3 here is CASSIRQQTKETSYEQYF. CDR3 nucleotide sequence: TGTGCCAGTAGTATCCGACAGCAAACAAAAGAAACCTCCTACGAGCAGTACTTC.

The chain is built from TRBV28 and TRBJ1-1, with 8 bases that match TRBD1. This CDR3 spans 13 amino acids. CDR1 and CDR2 from the germline V gene are MDHEN and SYDVKM. Germline trimming cut 9 bases from V and 5 bases from J; bases unmatched to any gene: 8. CDR3 in DNA: TGTGCCAGTTGCGGACAGGGCAGGACTGAAGCTTTCTTT. Its translation: CASCGQGRTEAFF.

The rearrangement links TRBV7-9 to TRBJ1-6; TRBD1 matches 7 bases. The CDR3 has 14 amino acids. Germline-derived CDR1 and CDR2 are SEHNR and FQNEAQ (reference sequence). With 4 bases clipped from V and 7 bases from J, the junction kept 4 bases outside the gene matches. The CDR3 here is CASSSGTANSPLHF. The CDR3 DNA is TGTGCCAGCAGCTCCGGGACAGCCAATTCACCCCTCCACTTT.

The rearrangement joins TRBV27 to TRBJ2-6, with 7 nucleotides matching TRBD1. The CDR3 sequence is 15 residues long. V lost 6 bases to trimming and J lost 2 bases; unmatched junction nucleotides: 4. The V gene's germline CDR1 is MNHEY and CDR2 SMNVEV (reference sequence). CDR3 sequence reads: CASRLTGPGANVLTF. The CDR3 coding sequence is TGTGCCAGCAGACTGACAGGGCCTGGGGCCAACGTCCTGACTTTC.

This chain links TRBV3-1 (or the pseudogene TRBV3-2) with TRBJ2-1; 10 bases align to TRBD1. There are 15 residues in the CDR3. CDR1 is LGHDT and CDR2 is YNNKEL in the germline V gene (reference sequence). Trimming took 4 bases from V and 4 from J; bases not matched to a gene: 4. CDR3 amino acids: CASSRQGADYNEQFF. Written as DNA, the CDR3 is TGTGCCAGCAGCCGACAGGGGGCCGATTACAATGAGCAGTTCTTC.

This chain connects TRBV5-1 to TRBJ2-1, with D perhaps TRBD1 (6 bases). From germline, CDR1 is SGHRS and CDR2 YFSETQ. CDR3 length: 15 residues. V was pared by 4 bases and J by 4 bases, with 15 bases between. The CDR3 region has the DNA TGCGCCAGCAGCCCCCCGTTGGACAGTTACAATGAGCAGTTCTTC. Translating it yields CASSPPLDSYNEQFF.

This clone was counted once. The CDR3 loop reads CASSGISGAWTEAFF. In DNA form, the CDR3 reads TGTGCCAGCAGCGGAATTAGTGGGGCTTGGACTGAAGCTTTCTTT. The chain is built from TRBV5-4 and TRBJ1-1, with D tentatively TRBD1 (5 bases). Trimming shortened V by 4 bases and J by 5 bases, and 18 bases separated the two germline ends. Germline CDR1 reads SGHNT; CDR2 reads YYREEE (reference sequence). This CDR3 is 15 amino acids long.

This clone occurred many times. The chain employs TRBV7-2 and TRBJ2-7, with a tentative D call TRBD1 (5 bases). CDR3 length equals 17 residues. The V end lost 2 bases, the J end lost 1 base, and 18 bases lay between the germline ends. Germline CDR1 reads SGHTA; CDR2 reads FQGNSA. The CDR3, as DNA: TGTGCCAGCAGCTTATCTCCTGGTGGGCAGGGATCCTACGAGCAGTACTTC. Translating it yields CASSLSPGGQGSYEQYF.

The J gene is TRBJ2-4, the V gene TRBV14; 9 nucleotides agree with TRBD1. Losses at the gene ends were 4 bases for V and 2 bases for J; bases not matched to a gene: 12. The germline V gene encodes CDR1 SGHDN and CDR2 FVKESK. This CDR3 spans 18 amino acids. CDR3 protein: CASSPADRGRWTKNIQYF. Here the CDR3 DNA reads TGTGCCAGCAGCCCCGCGGACAGGGGAAGGTGGACCAAAAACATTCAGTACTTC. Using reference TRBV14 and TRBJ2-4 for the parts outside the CDR3, the full variable domain is EAGVTQFPSHSVIEKGQTVTLRCDPISGHDNLYWYRRVMGKEIKFLLHFVKESKQDESGMPNNRFLAERTGGTYSTLKVQPAELEDSGVYFCASSPADRGRWTKNIQYFGAGTRLSVL.

In its sample, this clone was seen a few times. This CDR3 reads CASSKISGTGSYEQYF. The DNA of the CDR3 is TGTGCCAGTAGTAAAATTTCCGGGACAGGGTCGTACGAGCAGTACTTC. The chain joins TRBV19 to TRBJ2-7, with TRBD1 matching over 9 bases. V lost 4 bases and J lost 4; bases outside the gene matches: 11. The CDR3 is made up of 16 amino acids. CDR1 and CDR2 (germline): LNHDA, SQIVND (reference sequence).

This sequence joins TRBV4-3 and TRBJ1-6; the match to TRBD1 covers 7 bases. CDR3 size: 15 residues. Germline lookup yields CDR1 LGHNA and CDR2 YSLEER. V lost 1 base and J lost 6; bases outside the gene matches: 3. The CDR3 DNA is TGCGCCAGCAGCCAAGTGGGACAGAGTAATTCACCCCTCCACTTT. Its protein product is CASSQVGQSNSPLHF.

This clone came up once. The chain is built from TRBV5-5 and TRBJ2-5; 8 bases agree with TRBD2. V gave up 3 bases and J gave up 1 base; unmatched junction bases: 11. Germline V gives CDR1 SGHKS, CDR2 YYEKEE (reference sequence). The CDR3 loop spans 17 amino acids. CDR3: CASSSPPGGRPQETQYF. CDR3 nucleotides: TGTGCCAGCAGCTCCCCCCCGGGCGGGAGGCCCCAAGAGACCCAGTACTTC.

J is TRBJ1-2 and V is TRBV3-1 (or the pseudogene TRBV3-2), with D maybe TRBD1 (5 bases). Germline-derived CDR1 and CDR2 are LGHDT and YNNKEL (reference sequence). V lost 6 bases and J 6 bases, leaving 17 bases between the germline ends. The CDR3 runs 14 residues. The CDR3: CASSPRRGFNGYTF. CDR3 nucleotides: TGTGCCAGCAGTCCTAGAAGGGGCTTCAATGGCTACACCTTC.

The V and J genes are TRBV5-1 and TRBJ2-1; 7 bases are shared with TRBD2. Germline lookup yields CDR1 SGHRS and CDR2 YFSETQ. The CDR3 has 14 residues. The junction had 3 bases not matched to a gene; V was cut back by 1 base and J by 5 bases. CDR3 in DNA: TGCGCCAGCAGCTTGTTTACTAGCGACAATGAGCAGTTCTTC. Translating it yields CASSLFTSDNEQFF.

The gene calls are TRBV5-8 and TRBJ1-5; no reliable D call. The CDR3 is 13 residues long. Germline assignment: CDR1 SGHTS and CDR2 YDEGEE. V dropped 1 base and J dropped 5 bases, with 7 bases sitting between them. CDR3 residues: CASSLNRYQPQHF. In DNA form, the CDR3 reads TGTGCCAGCAGCTTGAATAGATATCAGCCCCAGCATTTT. The variable domain in full, completed from reference TRBV5-8 and TRBJ1-5, reads EAGVTQSPTHLIKTRGQQATLRCSPISGHTSVYWYQQALGLGLQFLLWYDEGEERNRGNFPPRFSGRQFPNYSSELNVNALELEDSALYLCASSLNRYQPQHFGDGTRLSIL.

The J gene is TRBJ1-1, the V gene TRBV5-4, with TRBD1 matching over 8 bases. This CDR3 has 16 residues. Germline CDR1 and CDR2: SGHNT and YYREEE (reference sequence). After removal of 4 bases from V and 10 bases from J, the junction contained 18 bases not matched to a gene. CDR3 DNA: TGTGCCAGCAGCATATTCCAGCGGACAGGGCCCGGGGTAGCTTTCTTT. Its protein is CASSIFQRTGPGVAFF.

The chain carries TRBV13 and TRBJ2-2; D is unclear. V shed 3 bases and J shed 8 bases, with 13 bases lying between them. The CDR3 runs 14 residues. Germline V gene lookup returns CDR1 PRHDT and CDR2 FYEKMQ (reference sequence). The CDR3 region is CASSFGLASGELFF. Written as DNA, the CDR3 is TGTGCCAGCAGCTTCGGGTTAGCCTCGGGGGAGCTGTTTTTT.

This chain links TRBV19 with TRBJ1-5; 9 bases fit TRBD1. J gave up 2 bases and V 5 bases, and 4 bases lay outside the gene matches. The germline V gene has CDR1 LNHDA and CDR2 SQIVND (reference sequence). The CDR3 loop spans 15 amino acids. DNA for the CDR3: TGTGCCAGTAGTTCCAGGACAGGGGGCAATCAGCCCCAGCATTTT. Its protein is CASSSRTGGNQPQHF.

A single count supports this clone. V usage is TRBV18 and J usage is TRBJ2-1; the D gene is possibly TRBD2 (5 bases). The germline CDR1 and CDR2 sequences are KGHSH and LQKENI. The CDR3 is 15 amino acids. V lost 6 bases and J lost 8, with 20 bases in between. The CDR3 region is CASSPSGVGAHEQFF. In DNA, the CDR3 is TGTGCCAGCTCCCCGAGCGGAGTGGGTGCGCATGAGCAGTTCTTC.

The chain uses TRBV12-3 or TRBV12-4 and TRBJ1-2, with a weak D call TRBD1 (5 bases). The CDR3 sequence is 13 residues long. Trimming shortened V by 3 bases and J by 5 bases, and 10 bases separated the two germline ends. The CDR3 loop is CASSFQGKYGYTF. For the CDR3, the DNA is TGTGCCAGCAGTTTTCAGGGAAAGTATGGCTACACCTTC.

This clone was detected only once. V and J are TRBV18 and TRBJ2-1, with 8 bases fitting TRBD1. Germline CDR1 reads KGHSH; CDR2 reads LQKENI. This CDR3 has 13 residues. After removal of 8 bases from V and 8 bases from J, the junction contained 8 bases not matched to a gene. In DNA form, the CDR3 reads TGTGCCAGCCTCGGACAGGGTCGGGATGAGCAGTTCTTC. This translates into CASLGQGRDEQFF. The variable domain in full, with the rest retrieved from reference TRBV18 and TRBJ2-1, is NAGVMQNPRHLVRRRGQEARLRCSPMKGHSHVYWYRQLPEEGLKFMVYLQKENIIDESGMPKERFSAEFPKEGPSILRIQQVVRGDSAAYFCASLGQGRDEQFFGPGTRLTVL.

The chain employs TRBV19 and TRBJ2-3, with 10 bases matching TRBD2. With V trimmed by 6 bases and J by 0 bases, 9 bases remained unmatched. Germline CDR1 and CDR2: LNHDA and SQIVND (reference sequence). This CDR3 has 17 amino acids. CDR3: CASSRRASGRSTDTQYF. Written as DNA, the CDR3 is TGTGCCAGTAGCCGCCGGGCTAGCGGGAGAAGCACAGATACGCAGTATTTT. Together with reference TRBV19 and TRBJ2-3, the CDR3 gives the full variable domain: DGGITQSPKYLFRKEGQNVTLSCEQNLNHDAMYWYRQDPGQGLRLIYYSQIVNDFQKGDIAEGYSVSREKKESFPLTVTSAQKNPTAFYLCASSRRASGRSTDTQYFGPGTRLTVL.

The CDR3 coding sequence is TGCGCCAGCAGCCAAGTTGCCGGGACAGTCCTTGGGGGACTGTTTTTT. Encoded protein: CASSQVAGTVLGGLFF. V is TRBV4-3 and J is TRBJ1-4; 7 bases map to TRBD1. V shed 1 base and J 13 bases; nucleotides not matched to a gene: 15. The germline gives CDR1 LGHNA, CDR2 YSLEER. This CDR3 contains 16 residues.

This chain joins TRBV27 and TRBJ1-6; no clear D gene. This CDR3 has 15 amino acids. The V and J ends lost 6 bases and 6 bases respectively, with 15 bases between them. Germline CDR1 MNHEY, CDR2 SMNVEV (reference sequence). CDR3 in DNA: TGTGCCAGCAGGGGAGTTTGGCTTGGTAATTCACCCCTCCACTTT. The encoded protein is CASRGVWLGNSPLHF.

The V gene is TRBV18, the J gene TRBJ2-7; 9 bases are shared with TRBD1. The CDR3 is 14 amino acids. V was clipped by 5 bases and J by 3 bases; unmatched bases: 5. Germline V lookup: CDR1 KGHSH, CDR2 LQKENI. CDR3 loop: CASSTPDRGYEQYF. The CDR3 DNA follows: TGTGCCAGCTCAACGCCGGACAGGGGCTACGAGCAGTACTTC.

V usage is TRBV4-3 and J usage is TRBJ2-2; possible D gene TRBD2, 7 bases. The germline CDR1 and CDR2 sequences are LGHNA and YSLEER. This CDR3 has 16 amino acids. Between the trimmed V and J ends, which lost 0 bases and 3 bases, there was a span of 11 bases. The chain's CDR3 is CASSQDRGAHTGELFF. Here the CDR3 DNA reads TGCGCCAGCAGCCAAGATCGGGGGGCCCACACCGGGGAGCTGTTTTTT.

This clone was counted a single time. The chain combines TRBV7-9 with TRBJ2-7; TRBD1 aligns across 7 bases. The CDR3 sequence is 14 residues long. Germline V gives CDR1 SEHNR, CDR2 FQNEAQ (reference sequence). The V segment lost 4 bases and the J segment 2 bases; nucleotides outside the gene matches: 5. CDR3 nucleotides: TGTGCCAGCAGCTCATCAGGGGGAGCCTACGAGCAGTACTTC. Protein: CASSSSGGAYEQYF.

The rearrangement links TRBV5-1 to TRBJ1-1; a possible D gene is TRBD1 (6 bases). Germline CDR1 is SGHRS and CDR2 is YFSETQ. The V gene lost 2 bases and the J gene lost 6 bases, with 14 bases spanning the gap. The CDR3 sequence is 14 residues long. CDR3 residues: CASSLTRGVAEAFF. CDR3 sequence (DNA): TGCGCCAGCAGCTTAACCAGGGGTGTCGCTGAAGCTTTCTTT.

This rearrangement joins TRBV5-6 to TRBJ2-6; 8 positions agree with TRBD1. The V segment lost 4 bases and the J segment 5 bases; nucleotides outside the gene matches: 5. CDR3 length: 15 amino acids. Per germline, CDR1 SGHDT and CDR2 YYEEEE. The CDR3: CASSKTGDRANVLTF. DNA of the CDR3: TGTGCCAGCAGCAAGACAGGGGATCGGGCCAACGTCCTGACTTTC.